This record concerns one T cell receptor beta chain sequence. The sample belongs to a study of patients and donors after allogeneic stem cell transplantation. TCRdb processed the RT-PCR reads anew with MiXCR; each CDR3 protein has one entry. This table holds around 160,000 distinct CDR3 sequences, around 28% found once. V lost 4 bases, J lost 5 bases, and 16 bases lay in between. CDR3 size: 15 residues. Per germline, CDR1 KGHDR and CDR2 SFDVKD. This rearrangement joins TRBV24-1 to TRBJ2-5; TRBD1 is a possible D gene (7 bases). Sequenced input: blood, either unsorted or a sorted T cell fraction (not recorded which). The TCR originated in a human donor who was either an allogeneic HSCT recipient or a stem cell or donor lymphocyte infusion donor (not recorded which). It is not recorded whose cells these are; they may come from a transplant donor. CDR3 nucleotides: TGTGCCACCAGTGACCTGGGGGGACAGAGGGAGACCCAGTACTTC. Amino acid sequence: CATSDLGGQRETQYF.